This TCR beta chain was identified in a study of identical twins. There are 15 residues in the CDR3. V lost 1 base, J lost 1 base, and 11 bases lay in between. Looked up from germline, CDR1 is SGHRS and CDR2 is YFSETQ. General observations from the study: Out-of-frame alpha sequences shared between twins exhibited an excess of low generation probability. Carriage of fewer insertions was seen in abundant cord blood beta clonotypes, whereas memory repertoires showed none. Diverse VJ usage suggested most zero-insertion clonotypes were not invariant T cells.

TCRdb re-called the 5' RACE reads with MiXCR, one entry per CDR3 protein. The data contain approximately 220,000 distinct CDR3 sequences, roughly a tenth of them singletons. Worth noting for this clonotype: What it binds is not known.

The sequencing sample was made of memory (CD45RO+) T cells sorted from blood. The clonotype originates from a woman aged 18-30 years in good health. The chain combines TRBV5-1 with TRBJ2-5; D call uncertain. This CDR3 reads CASSLTLGGQETQYF. CDR3 DNA sequence: TGCGCCAGCAGCTTGACCTTGGGCGGCCAAGAGACCCAGTACTTC. The complete variable domain, with remaining parts taken from reference TRBV5-1 and TRBJ2-5, reads KAGVTQTPRYLIKTRGQQVTLSCSPISGHRSVSWYQQTPGQGLQFLFEYFSETQRNKGNFPGRFSGRQFSNSRSEMNVSTLELGDSALYLCASSLTLGGQETQYFGPGTRLLVL.